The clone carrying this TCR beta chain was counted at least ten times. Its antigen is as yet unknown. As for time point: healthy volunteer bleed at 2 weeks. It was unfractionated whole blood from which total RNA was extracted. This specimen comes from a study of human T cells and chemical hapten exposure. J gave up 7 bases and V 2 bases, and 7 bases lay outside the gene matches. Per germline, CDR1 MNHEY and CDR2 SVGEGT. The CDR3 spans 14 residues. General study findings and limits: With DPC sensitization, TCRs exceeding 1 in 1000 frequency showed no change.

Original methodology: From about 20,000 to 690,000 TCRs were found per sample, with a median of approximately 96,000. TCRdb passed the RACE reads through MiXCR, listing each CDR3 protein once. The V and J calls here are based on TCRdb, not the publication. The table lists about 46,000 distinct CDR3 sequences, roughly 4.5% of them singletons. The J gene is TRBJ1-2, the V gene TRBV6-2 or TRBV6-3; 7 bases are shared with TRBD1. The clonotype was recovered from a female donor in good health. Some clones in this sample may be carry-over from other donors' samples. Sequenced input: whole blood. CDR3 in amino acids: CASSYPDRASGYTF. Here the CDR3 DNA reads TGTGCCAGCAGTTACCCCGACAGGGCCAGTGGCTACACCTTC.